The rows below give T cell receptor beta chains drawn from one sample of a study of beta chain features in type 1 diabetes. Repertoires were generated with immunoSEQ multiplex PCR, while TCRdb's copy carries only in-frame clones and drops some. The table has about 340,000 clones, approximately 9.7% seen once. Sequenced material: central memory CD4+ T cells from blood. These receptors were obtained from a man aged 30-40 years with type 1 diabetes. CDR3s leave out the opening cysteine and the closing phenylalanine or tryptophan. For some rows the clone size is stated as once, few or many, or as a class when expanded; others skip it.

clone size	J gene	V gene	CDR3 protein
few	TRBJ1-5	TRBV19	ASRSDSGTGRYQPQH
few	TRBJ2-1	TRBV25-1	ASRHYIYNEQF
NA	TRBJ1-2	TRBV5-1	ASSFPGPFYGYT
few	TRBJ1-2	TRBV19	ASRTGQGYT
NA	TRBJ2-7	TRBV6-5	ASSYSGLSSSYEQY
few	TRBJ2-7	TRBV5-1	ASSLDREYGEQY
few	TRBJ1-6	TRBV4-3	ASSQEAQGGSPLH
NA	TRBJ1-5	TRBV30	AWSGAFNQPQH
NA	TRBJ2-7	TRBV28	ASSPGQGASYEQY
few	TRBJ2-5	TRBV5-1	ASSLDQGMRETQY
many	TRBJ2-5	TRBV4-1	ASSKGDVETQY
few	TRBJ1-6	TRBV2	ASSGGGNLYNSPLH
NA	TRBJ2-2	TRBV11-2	ASSFEGPGELF
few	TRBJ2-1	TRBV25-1	ASSPRPGTSTNNEQF
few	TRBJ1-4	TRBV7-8	ASSLGTVEKLF
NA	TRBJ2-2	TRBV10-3	AISPGLAEAGELF
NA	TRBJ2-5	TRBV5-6	ASSFVLSGGGEETQY
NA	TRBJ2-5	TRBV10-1	ASSDRRGGSYQETQY
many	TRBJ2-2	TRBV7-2	ASSLRRPDTGELF
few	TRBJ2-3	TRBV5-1	ASSLRQETQY
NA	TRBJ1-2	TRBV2	ASSRQGTNYGYT
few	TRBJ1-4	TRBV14	ASSQRDRVNEKLF
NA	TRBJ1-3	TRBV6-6	ASSYSPTYSGNTIY
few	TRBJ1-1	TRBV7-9	ASRDLRGVTNTEAF
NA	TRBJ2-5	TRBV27	ASRFTGAGKGTQY
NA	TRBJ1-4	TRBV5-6	ASSMIGQGEKLF
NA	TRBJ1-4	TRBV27	ASPLGATNEKLF
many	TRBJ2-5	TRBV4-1	ASSQDPAGVETQY
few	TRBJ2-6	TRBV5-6	ASSCATEKGSGANVLT
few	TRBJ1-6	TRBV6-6	ASSYNSPLH
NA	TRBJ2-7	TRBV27	ASSLAHRGDRVYEQY
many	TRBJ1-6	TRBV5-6	ASSFRDTNSPLH
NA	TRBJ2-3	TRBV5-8	ASSWTGLFTDTQY
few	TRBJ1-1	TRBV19	ASSIARELNTEAF
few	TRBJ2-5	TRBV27	ASRYRGWGGETQY
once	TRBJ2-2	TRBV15	ATSRGGNTGELF
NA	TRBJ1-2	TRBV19	ASSTGTTRGVTGYT